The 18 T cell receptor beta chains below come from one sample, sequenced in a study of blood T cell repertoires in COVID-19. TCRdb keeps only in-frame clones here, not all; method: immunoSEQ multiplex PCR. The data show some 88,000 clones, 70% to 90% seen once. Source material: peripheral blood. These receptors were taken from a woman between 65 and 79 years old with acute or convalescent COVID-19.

CDR3 region: CASSSPGAGANVLTF. In DNA, the CDR3 is TGTGCCAGCAGTTCCCCGGGGGCTGGGGCCAACGTCCTGACTTTC. This chain joins TRBV27 and TRBJ2-6, with TRBD2 as a possible D gene (6 bases). There are 15 residues in the CDR3. Trimming shortened V by 4 bases and J by 2 bases, and 9 bases separated the two germline ends. From germline, CDR1 is MNHEY and CDR2 SMNVEV (reference sequence).

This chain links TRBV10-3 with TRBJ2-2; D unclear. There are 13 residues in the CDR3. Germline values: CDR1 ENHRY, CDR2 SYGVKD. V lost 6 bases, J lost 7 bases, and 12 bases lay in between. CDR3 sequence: CAISFNSGGELFF. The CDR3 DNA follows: TGTGCCATCAGCTTCAACTCGGGCGGGGAGCTGTTTTTT.

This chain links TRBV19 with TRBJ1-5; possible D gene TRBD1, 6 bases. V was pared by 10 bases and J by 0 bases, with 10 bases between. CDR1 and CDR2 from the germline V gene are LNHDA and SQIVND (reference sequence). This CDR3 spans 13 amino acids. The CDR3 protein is CATGQSSNQPQHF. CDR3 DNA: TGTGCCACAGGACAGAGTAGCAATCAGCCCCAGCATTTT.

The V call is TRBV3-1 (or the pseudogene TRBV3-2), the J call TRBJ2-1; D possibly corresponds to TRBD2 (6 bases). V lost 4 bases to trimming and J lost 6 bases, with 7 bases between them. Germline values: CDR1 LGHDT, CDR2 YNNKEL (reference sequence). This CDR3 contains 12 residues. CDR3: CASSRGVNEQFF. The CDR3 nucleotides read TGTGCCAGCAGCCGGGGGGTCAATGAGCAGTTCTTC.

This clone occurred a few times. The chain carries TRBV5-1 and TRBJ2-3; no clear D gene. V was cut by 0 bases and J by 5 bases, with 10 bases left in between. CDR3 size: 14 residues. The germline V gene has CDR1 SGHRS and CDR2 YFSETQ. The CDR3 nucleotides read TGCGCCAGCAGCTTGGGTCAGGTAGAAGATACGCAGTATTTT. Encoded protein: CASSLGQVEDTQYF.

DNA for the CDR3: TGCGCCAGCAGCTTGGAGGGAGTCGGCACAGATACGCAGTATTTT. It yields the protein CASSLEGVGTDTQYF. V usage is TRBV5-1 and J usage is TRBJ2-3; a possible D gene is TRBD2 (5 bases). The CDR3 extends over 15 amino acids. Germline-derived CDR1 and CDR2 are SGHRS and YFSETQ. The V and J ends lost 0 bases and 1 base respectively, with 9 bases between them.

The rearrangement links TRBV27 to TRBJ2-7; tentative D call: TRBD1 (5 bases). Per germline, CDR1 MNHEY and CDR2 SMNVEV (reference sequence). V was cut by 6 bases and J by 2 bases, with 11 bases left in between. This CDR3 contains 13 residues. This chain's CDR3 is CASSGSGPYEQYV. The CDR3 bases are TGTGCCAGCAGCGGGTCAGGGCCCTACGAGCAGTACGTC.

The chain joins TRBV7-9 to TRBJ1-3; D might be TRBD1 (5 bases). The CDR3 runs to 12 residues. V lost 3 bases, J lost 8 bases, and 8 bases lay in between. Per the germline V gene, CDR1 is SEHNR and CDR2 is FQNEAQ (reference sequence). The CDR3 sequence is CASSFWGDTIYF. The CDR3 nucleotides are TGTGCCAGCAGCTTTTGGGGGGACACCATATATTTT. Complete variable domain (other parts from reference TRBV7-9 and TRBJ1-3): DTGVSQNPRHKITKRGQNVTFRCDPISEHNRLYWYRQTLGQGPEFLTYFQNEAQLEKSRLLSDRFSAERPKGSFSTLEIQRTEQGDSAMYLCASSFWGDTIYFGEGSWLTVV.

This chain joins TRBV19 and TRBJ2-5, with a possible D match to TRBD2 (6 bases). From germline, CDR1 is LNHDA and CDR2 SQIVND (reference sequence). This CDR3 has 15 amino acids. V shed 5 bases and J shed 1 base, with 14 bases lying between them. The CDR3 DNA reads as TGTGCCAGTAGTGTCGGGACTGCTCTCCAAGAGACCCAGTACTTC. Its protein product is CASSVGTALQETQYF.

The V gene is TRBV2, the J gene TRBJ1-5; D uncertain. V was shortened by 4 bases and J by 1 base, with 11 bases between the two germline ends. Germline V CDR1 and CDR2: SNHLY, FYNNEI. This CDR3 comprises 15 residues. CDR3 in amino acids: CASSGSGVSNQPQHF. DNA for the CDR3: TGTGCCAGCAGTGGTTCCGGGGTGAGCAATCAGCCCCAGCATTTT.

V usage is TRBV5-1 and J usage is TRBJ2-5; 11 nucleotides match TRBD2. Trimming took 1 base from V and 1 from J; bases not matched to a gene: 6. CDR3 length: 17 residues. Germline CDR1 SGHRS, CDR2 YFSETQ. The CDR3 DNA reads TGCGCCAGCAGCTTGATGACTAGCGGGGCTTTCCAAGAGACCCAGTACTTC. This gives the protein CASSLMTSGAFQETQYF.

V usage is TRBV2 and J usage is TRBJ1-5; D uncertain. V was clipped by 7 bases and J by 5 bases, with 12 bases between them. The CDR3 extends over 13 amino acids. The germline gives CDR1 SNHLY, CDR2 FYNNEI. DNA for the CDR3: TGTGCCAGCACTGAGGAGGTAGATCAGCCCCAGCATTTT. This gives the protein CASTEEVDQPQHF.

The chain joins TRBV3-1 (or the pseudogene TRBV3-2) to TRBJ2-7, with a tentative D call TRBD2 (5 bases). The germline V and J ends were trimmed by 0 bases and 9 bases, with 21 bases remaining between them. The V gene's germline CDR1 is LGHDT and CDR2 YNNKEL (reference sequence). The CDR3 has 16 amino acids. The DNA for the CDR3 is TGTGCCAGCAGCCAAGATGATCCACTAGTTGGGCTCCGGCAGTACGTC. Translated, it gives CASSQDDPLVGLRQYV.

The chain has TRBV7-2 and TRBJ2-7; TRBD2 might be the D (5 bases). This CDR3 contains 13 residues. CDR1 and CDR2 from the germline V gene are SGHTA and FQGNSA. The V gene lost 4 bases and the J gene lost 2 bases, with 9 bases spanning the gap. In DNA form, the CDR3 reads TGTGCCAGCAGCTCTAACGGGGCCTACGAGCAGTACGTC. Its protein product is CASSSNGAYEQYV.

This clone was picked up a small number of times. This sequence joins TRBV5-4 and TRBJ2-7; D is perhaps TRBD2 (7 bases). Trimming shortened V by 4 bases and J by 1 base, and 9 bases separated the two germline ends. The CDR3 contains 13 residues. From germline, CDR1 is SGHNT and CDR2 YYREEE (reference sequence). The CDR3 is CASSRGGSYEQYV. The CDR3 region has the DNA TGTGCCAGCAGCAGGGGGGGGTCCTACGAGCAGTACGTC.

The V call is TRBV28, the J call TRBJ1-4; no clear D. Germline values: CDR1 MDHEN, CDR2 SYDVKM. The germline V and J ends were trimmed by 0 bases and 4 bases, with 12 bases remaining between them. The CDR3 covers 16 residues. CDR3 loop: CASSLWGRPFNEKLFF. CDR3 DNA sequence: TGTGCCAGCAGTTTATGGGGGAGACCTTTTAATGAAAAACTGTTTTTT.

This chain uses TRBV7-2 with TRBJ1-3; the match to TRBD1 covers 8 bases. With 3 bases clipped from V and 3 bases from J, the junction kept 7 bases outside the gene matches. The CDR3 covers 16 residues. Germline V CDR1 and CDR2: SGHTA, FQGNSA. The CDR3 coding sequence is TGTGCCAGCAGCTTCTATGACAGGGGAGGTGGAAACACCATATATTTT. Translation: CASSFYDRGGGNTIYF.

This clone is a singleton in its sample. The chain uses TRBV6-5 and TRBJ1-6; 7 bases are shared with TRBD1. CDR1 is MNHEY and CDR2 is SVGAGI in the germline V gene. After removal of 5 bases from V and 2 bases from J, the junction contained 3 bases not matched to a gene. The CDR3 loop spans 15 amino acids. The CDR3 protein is CASSQTGTYNSPLHF. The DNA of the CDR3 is TGTGCCAGCAGTCAGACAGGGACCTATAATTCACCCCTCCACTTT.